What follows describes a single T cell receptor beta chain. These data originate in a study of CD8 T cells in Susac syndrome. RNA in amounts of about 0.45 to 1 ug was reverse transcribed with random hexamers. It was immunoSEQ multiplex PCR that amplified TCR beta CDR3 across 54 Vbeta and 13 Jbeta. MiXCR, applied by TCRdb to the immunoSEQ multiplex PCR reads, yields one record per CDR3 protein. This sample has over 80,000 distinct CDR3 sequences, with about 93% found just once. V was cut by 1 base and J by 9 bases, with 7 bases left in between. This CDR3 contains 13 residues. Germline V gene lookup returns CDR1 SGHDN and CDR2 FVKESK.

The clonotype was recovered from a human donor in good health. Sequenced input: CD8+ T cells from PBMCs. The chain links TRBV14 to TRBJ1-6; D call uncertain. CDR3 loop: CASSQGQLSPLHF. CDR3 coding DNA: TGTGCCAGCAGCCAAGGGCAGCTTTCACCCCTCCACTTT.